A selection of T cell receptor beta chains follows, all from one sample in a study of graft-versus-host responses after intestinal transplantation. Sequencing used immunoSEQ multiplex PCR; TCRdb keeps in-frame clones, though not all of them. The data contain some 39,000 clones, around 92% of them singletons. The input for sequencing was PBMCs, taken 267 days after transplant. The source is a human patient who received an intestinal transplant, so some T cells may come from the graft donor. The CDR3 runs from the conserved cysteine through the conserved F or W. D genes are given only for firm matches. Clone size is shown for a subset of rows, as once, few, many or a class of expanded clone.

clone size	D gene	V gene	J gene	CDR3 DNA	CDR3 protein
once	TRBD1	TRBV9	TRBJ2-6	TGTGCCAGCAGCGCCACCGGACAGGGGGCGCGGGGGGCCAACGTCCTGACTTTC	CASSATGQGARGANVLTF
once	TRBD2	TRBV29-1	TRBJ2-7	TGCAGCGTTGGGGGACTAGCGGGGGCTACCTACGAGCAGTACTTC	CSVGGLAGATYEQYF
NA	NA	TRBV6-9	TRBJ1-5	TGTGCCAGCGGGACTACGGGTATAGGTCAGCCCCAGCATTTT	CASGTTGIGQPQHF
once	NA	TRBV4-3	TRBJ1-2	TGCGCCAGCAGCGATTCTACTTACAAAGGCTACACCTTC	CASSDSTYKGYTF
NA	NA	TRBV5-4	TRBJ1-6	TGTGCCAGCAGCCCCGACCTGGGATTTGGTCGGGATTCACCCCTCCACTTT	CASSPDLGFGRDSPLHF
NA	NA	TRBV5-1	TRBJ1-3	TGCGCCAGCAGCCTGCCAAGTCTGTCTGGAAACACCATATATTTT	CASSLPSLSGNTIYF
NA	NA	TRBV11-2	TRBJ1-2	TGTGCCAGCAGCTTAGAGATGGGGCCCTATGGCTACACCTTC	CASSLEMGPYGYTF
NA	NA	TRBV27	TRBJ2-3	TGTGCCAGCAGTTACCAGTTCGGGGATGCGGCAGATACGCAGTATTTT	CASSYQFGDAADTQYF
NA	NA	TRBV19	TRBJ1-1	TGTGCCAGTAGTATAGTTGGGGACACTGAAGCTTTCTTT	CASSIVGDTEAFF
NA	NA	TRBV19	TRBJ2-1	TGTGCCAGTAGCATCCTACAGCACAATGAGCAGTTCTTC	CASSILQHNEQFF